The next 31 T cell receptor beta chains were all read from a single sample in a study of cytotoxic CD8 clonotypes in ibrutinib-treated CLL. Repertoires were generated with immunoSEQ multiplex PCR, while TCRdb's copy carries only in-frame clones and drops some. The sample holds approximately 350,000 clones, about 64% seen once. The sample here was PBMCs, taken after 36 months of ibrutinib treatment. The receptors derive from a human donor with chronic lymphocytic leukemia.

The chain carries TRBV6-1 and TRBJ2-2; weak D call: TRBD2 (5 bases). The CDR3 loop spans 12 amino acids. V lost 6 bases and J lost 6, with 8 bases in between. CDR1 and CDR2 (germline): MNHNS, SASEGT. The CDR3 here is CASRADPGELFF. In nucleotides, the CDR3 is TGTGCCAGCAGAGCGGACCCCGGGGAGCTGTTTTTT.

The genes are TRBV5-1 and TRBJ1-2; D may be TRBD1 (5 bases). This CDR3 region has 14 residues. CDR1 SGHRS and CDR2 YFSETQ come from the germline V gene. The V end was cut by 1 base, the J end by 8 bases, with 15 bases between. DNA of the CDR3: TGCGCCAGCAGCTTGCCGGGACCTCTTTTCGGCTACACCTTC. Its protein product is CASSLPGPLFGYTF. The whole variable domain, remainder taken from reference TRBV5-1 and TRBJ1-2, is KAGVTQTPRYLIKTRGQQVTLSCSPISGHRSVSWYQQTPGQGLQFLFEYFSETQRNKGNFPGRFSGRQFSNSRSEMNVSTLELGDSALYLCASSLPGPLFGYTFGSGTRLTVV.

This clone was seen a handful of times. The CDR3 bases are TGTGCCAGCAGGTCCTACAGCGCCAATCAGCCCCAGCATTTT. Translation gives CASRSYSANQPQHF. The chain recombines TRBV13 with TRBJ1-5; D not resolved. V lost 6 bases to trimming and J lost 3 bases, with 12 bases between them. CDR1 PRHDT and CDR2 FYEKMQ come from the germline V gene (reference sequence). The CDR3 length is 14 residues. Supplemented by reference TRBV13 and TRBJ1-5, the full variable domain reads AAGVIQSPRHLIKEKRETATLKCYPIPRHDTVYWYQQGPGQDPQFLISFYEKMQSDKGSIPDRFSAQQFSDYHSELNMSSLELGDSALYFCASRSYSANQPQHFGDGTRLSIL.

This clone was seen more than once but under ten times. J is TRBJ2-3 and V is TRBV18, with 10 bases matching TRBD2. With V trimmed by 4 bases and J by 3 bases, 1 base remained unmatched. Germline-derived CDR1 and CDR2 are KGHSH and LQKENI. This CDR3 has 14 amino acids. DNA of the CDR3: TGTGCCAGCTCACTGGGACTAGCGACAGATACGCAGTATTTT. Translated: CASSLGLATDTQYF.

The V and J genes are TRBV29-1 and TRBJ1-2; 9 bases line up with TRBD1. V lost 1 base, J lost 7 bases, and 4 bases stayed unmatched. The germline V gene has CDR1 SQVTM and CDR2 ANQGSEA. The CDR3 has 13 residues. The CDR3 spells CSVEGLTGGGYTF. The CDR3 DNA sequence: TGCAGCGTTGAAGGCCTGACAGGGGGTGGCTACACCTTC.

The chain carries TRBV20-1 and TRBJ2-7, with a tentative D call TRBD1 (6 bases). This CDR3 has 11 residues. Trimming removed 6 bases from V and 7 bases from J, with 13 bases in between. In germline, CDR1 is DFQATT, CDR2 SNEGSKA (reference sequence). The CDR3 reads CSAIQGREQYF. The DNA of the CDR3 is TGCAGTGCCATACAGGGTAGAGAGCAGTACTTC.

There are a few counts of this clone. CDR3 sequence: CASSFRGPYEQYF. For the CDR3, the DNA is TGTGCCAGCAGCTTCAGGGGACCCTACGAGCAGTACTTC. The chain links TRBV11-2 to TRBJ2-7; possibly TRBD1 for D (6 bases). Germline assignment: CDR1 SGHAT and CDR2 FQNNGV. V was trimmed by 3 bases and J by 2 bases, leaving 8 bases between them. The CDR3 spans 13 residues.

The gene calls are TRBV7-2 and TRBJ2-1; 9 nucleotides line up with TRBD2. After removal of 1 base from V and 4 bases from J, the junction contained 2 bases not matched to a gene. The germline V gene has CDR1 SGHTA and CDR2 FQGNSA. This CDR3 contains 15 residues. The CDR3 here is CASSLVAGEYNEQFF. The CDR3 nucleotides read TGTGCCAGCAGCTTAGTAGCGGGAGAGTACAATGAGCAGTTCTTC. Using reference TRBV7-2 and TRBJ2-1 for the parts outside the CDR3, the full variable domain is GAGVSQSPSNKVTEKGKDVELRCDPISGHTALYWYRQSLGQGLEFLIYFQGNSAPDKSGLPSDRFSAERTGGSVSTLTIQRTQQEDSAVYLCASSLVAGEYNEQFFGPGTRLTVL.

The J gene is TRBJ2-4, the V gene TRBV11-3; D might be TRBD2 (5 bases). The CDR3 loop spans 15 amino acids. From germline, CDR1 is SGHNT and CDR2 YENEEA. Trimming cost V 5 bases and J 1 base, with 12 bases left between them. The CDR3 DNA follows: TGTGCCAGCAGCGGAGGCAAGGCGGCCAAAAACATTCAGTACTTC. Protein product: CASSGGKAAKNIQYF.

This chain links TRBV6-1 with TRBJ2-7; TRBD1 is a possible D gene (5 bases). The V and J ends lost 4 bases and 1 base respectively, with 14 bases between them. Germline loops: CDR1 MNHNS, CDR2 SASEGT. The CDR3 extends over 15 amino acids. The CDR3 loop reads CASSGPLDRSYEQYF. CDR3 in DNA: TGTGCCAGCAGTGGACCCCTTGACAGATCCTACGAGCAGTACTTC.

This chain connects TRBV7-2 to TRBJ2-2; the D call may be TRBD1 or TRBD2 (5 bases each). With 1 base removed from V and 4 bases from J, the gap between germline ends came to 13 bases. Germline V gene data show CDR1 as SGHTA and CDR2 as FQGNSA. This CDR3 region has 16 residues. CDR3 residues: CASSLDLGTVTGELFF. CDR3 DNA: TGTGCCAGCAGCTTAGATCTGGGGACGGTCACCGGGGAGCTGTTTTTT.

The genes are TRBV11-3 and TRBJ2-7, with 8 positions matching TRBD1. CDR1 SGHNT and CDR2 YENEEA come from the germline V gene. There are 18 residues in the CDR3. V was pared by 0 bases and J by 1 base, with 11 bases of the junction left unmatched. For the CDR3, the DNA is TGTGCCAGCAGCTTAGATTGGTTTCGGACAGGGCAGTCCTACGAGCAGTACTTC. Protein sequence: CASSLDWFRTGQSYEQYF.

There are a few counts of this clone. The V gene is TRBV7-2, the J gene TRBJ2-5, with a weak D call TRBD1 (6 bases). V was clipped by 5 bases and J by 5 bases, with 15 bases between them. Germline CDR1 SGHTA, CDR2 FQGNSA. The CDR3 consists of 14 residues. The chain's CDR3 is CASSQYRVRETQYF. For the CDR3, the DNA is TGTGCCAGCAGCCAATACAGGGTCCGGGAGACCCAGTACTTC.

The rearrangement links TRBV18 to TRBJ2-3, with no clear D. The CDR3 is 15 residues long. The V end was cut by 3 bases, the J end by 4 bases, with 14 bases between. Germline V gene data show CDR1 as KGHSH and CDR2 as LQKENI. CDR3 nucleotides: TGTGCCAGCTCACCGCCGGGCGGTAGGCCAGATACGCAGTATTTT. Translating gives CASSPPGGRPDTQYF.

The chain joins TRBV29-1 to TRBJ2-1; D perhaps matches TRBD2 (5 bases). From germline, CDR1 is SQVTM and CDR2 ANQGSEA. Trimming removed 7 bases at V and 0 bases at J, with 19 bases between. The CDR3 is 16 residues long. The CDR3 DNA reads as TGCAGCGCCCGAGCCGGGGTGGGGAGCTCCTACAATGAGCAGTTCTTC. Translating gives CSARAGVGSSYNEQFF.

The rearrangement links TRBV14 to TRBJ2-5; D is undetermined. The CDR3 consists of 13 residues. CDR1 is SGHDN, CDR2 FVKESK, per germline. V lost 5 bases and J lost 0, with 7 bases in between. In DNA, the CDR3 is TGTGCCAGCAGCGGGCGGTACCAAGAGACCCAGTACTTC. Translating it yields CASSGRYQETQYF.

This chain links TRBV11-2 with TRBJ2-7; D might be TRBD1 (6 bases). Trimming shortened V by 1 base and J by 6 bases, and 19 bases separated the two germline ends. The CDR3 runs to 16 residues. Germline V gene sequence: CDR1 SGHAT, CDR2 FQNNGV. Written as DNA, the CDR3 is TGTGCCAGCAGCTTAGGTAGGGCAGGGGATTATCGCGAGCAGTACTTC. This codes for CASSLGRAGDYREQYF.

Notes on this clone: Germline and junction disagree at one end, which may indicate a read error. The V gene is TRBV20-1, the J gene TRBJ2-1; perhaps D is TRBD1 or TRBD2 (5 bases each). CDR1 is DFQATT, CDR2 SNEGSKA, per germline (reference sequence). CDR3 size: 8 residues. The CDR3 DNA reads TGCAGTGCGGGGGTTTCGGTCTTC. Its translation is CSAGVSVF.

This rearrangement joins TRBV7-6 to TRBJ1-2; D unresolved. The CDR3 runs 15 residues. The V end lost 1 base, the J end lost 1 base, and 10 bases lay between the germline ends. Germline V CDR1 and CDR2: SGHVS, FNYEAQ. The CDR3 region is CASSLEPKDNYGYTF. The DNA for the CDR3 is TGTGCCAGCAGCTTAGAACCTAAGGATAACTATGGCTACACCTTC.

The CDR3 DNA reads as TGTGCCAGCAGCCAAATCCACACGGTTGAAGCTTTCTTT. Translating it yields CASSQIHTVEAFF. The chain is built from TRBV5-6 and TRBJ1-1; D unclear. V shed 4 bases and J shed 7 bases, with 14 bases lying between them. This CDR3 comprises 13 residues. Per the germline V gene, CDR1 is SGHDT and CDR2 is YYEEEE.

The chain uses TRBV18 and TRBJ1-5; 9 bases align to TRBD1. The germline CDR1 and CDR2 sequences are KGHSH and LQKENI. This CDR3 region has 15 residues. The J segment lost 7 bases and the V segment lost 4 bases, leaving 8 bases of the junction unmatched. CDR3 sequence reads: CASSLRDRAPQPQHF. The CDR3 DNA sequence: TGTGCCAGCTCACTTCGGGACAGGGCTCCCCAGCCCCAGCATTTT.

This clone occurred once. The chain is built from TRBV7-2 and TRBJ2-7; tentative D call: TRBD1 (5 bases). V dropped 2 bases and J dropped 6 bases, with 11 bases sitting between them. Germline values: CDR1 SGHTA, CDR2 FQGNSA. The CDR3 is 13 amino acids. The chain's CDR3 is CASSLRGQGEQYF. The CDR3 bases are TGTGCCAGCAGCTTAAGGGGCCAGGGCGAGCAGTACTTC.

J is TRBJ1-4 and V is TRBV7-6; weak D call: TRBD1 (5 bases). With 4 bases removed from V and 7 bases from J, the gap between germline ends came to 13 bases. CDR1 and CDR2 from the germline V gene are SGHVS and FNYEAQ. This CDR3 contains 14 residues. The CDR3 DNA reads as TGTGCCAGCAGCTCCCTTGTGGGACGTGAAAAACTGTTTTTT. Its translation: CASSSLVGREKLFF.

CDR3 amino acids: CASSLVGTGDYEQYF. The CDR3 coding sequence is TGTGCCAGCAGCTTAGTGGGGACAGGGGACTACGAGCAGTACTTC. This rearrangement joins TRBV7-6 to TRBJ2-7; 10 bases are a match to TRBD1. Germline V gives CDR1 SGHVS, CDR2 FNYEAQ. CDR3 size: 15 residues. The V and J ends lost 1 base and 3 bases, in that order; junction bases with no gene match: 3. The complete variable domain, with remaining parts taken from reference TRBV7-6 and TRBJ2-7, reads GAGVSQSPRYKVTKRGQDVALRCDPISGHVSLYWYRQALGQGPEFLTYFNYEAQQDKSGLPNDRFSAERPEGSISTLTIQRTEQRDSAMYRCASSLVGTGDYEQYFGPGTRLTVT.

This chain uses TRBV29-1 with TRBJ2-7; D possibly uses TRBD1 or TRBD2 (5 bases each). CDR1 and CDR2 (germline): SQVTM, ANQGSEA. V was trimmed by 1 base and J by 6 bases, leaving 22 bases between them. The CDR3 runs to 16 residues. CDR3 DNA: TGCAGCGTTGAAGTAGGGACCTCGATACAAGTGGGCGAGCAGTACTTC. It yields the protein CSVEVGTSIQVGEQYF.

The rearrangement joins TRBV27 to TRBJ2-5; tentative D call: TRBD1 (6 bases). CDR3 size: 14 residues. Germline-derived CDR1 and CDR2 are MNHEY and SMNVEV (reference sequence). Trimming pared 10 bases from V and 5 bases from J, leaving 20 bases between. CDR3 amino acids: CAIYLTGQRETQYF. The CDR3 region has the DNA TGTGCCATCTACCTTACGGGACAACGGGAGACCCAGTACTTC.

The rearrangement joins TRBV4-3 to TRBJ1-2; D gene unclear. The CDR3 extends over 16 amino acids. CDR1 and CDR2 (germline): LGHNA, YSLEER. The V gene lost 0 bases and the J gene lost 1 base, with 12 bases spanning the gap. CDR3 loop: CASSQDRRTFNYGYTF. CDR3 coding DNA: TGCGCCAGCAGCCAAGATAGAAGGACCTTTAACTATGGCTACACCTTC.

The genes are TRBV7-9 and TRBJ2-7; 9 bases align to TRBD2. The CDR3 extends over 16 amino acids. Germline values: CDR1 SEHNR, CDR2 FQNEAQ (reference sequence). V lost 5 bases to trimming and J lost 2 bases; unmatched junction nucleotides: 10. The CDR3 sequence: CASSNMGTSRPYEQYF. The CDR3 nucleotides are TGTGCCAGCAGCAATATGGGGACTAGCAGACCCTACGAGCAGTACTTC.

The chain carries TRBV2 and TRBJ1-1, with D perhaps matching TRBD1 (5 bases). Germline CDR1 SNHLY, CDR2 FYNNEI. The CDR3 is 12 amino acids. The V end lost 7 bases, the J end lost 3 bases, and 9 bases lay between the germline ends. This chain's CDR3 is CASNAGHTEAFF. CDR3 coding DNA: TGTGCCAGCAATGCGGGGCACACTGAAGCTTTCTTT.

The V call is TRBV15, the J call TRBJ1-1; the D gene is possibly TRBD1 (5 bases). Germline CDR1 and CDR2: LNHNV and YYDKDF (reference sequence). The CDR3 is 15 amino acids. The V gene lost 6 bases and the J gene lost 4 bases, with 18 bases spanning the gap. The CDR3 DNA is TGTGCCACCAGGGGGACGGAGGGCCGGGGCACTGAAGCTTTCTTT. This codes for CATRGTEGRGTEAFF.

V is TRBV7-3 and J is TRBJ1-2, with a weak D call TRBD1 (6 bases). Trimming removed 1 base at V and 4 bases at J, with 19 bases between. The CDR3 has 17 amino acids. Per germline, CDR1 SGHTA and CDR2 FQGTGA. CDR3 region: CASSLSGRTDSFYGYTF. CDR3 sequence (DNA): TGTGCCAGCAGCTTAAGTGGGAGGACAGACTCCTTCTATGGCTACACCTTC.